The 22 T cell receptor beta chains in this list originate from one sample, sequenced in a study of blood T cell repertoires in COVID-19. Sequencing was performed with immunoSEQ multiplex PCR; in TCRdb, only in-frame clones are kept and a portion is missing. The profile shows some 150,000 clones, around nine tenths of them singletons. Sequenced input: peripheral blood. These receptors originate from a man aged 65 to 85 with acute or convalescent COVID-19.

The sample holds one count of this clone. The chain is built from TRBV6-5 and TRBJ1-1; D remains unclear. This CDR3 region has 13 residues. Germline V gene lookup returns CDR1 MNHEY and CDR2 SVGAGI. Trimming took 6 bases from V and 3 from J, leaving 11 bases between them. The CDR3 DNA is TGTGCCAGCAGCCCCCTAATCGACACTGAAGCTTTCTTT. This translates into CASSPLIDTEAFF.

The CDR3 loop is CASSYRPGTPSNEQFF. DNA for the CDR3: TGTGCCAGCAGCTACCGGCCGGGAACTCCCTCCAATGAGCAGTTCTTC. The J gene is TRBJ2-1, the V gene TRBV7-2; a weak D match, TRBD2 (5 bases). Trimming took 4 bases from V and 6 from J, leaving 19 bases between them. CDR1 is SGHTA, CDR2 FQGNSA, per germline. This CDR3 region has 16 residues.

CDR3 loop: CASSQEQGNTIYF. CDR3 bases: TGCGCCAGCAGCCAAGAACAGGGAAACACCATATATTTT. The chain combines TRBV4-3 with TRBJ1-3; D call uncertain. Trimming took 0 bases from V and 4 from J, leaving 4 bases between them. Germline V CDR1 and CDR2: LGHNA, YSLEER. This CDR3 has 13 amino acids.

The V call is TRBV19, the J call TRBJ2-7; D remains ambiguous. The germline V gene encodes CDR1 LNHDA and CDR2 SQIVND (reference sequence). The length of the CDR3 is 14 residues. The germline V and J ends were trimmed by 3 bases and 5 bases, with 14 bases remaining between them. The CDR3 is CASSMRLPEDEQYF. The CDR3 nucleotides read TGTGCCAGTAGTATGAGGCTCCCTGAGGACGAGCAGTACTTC.

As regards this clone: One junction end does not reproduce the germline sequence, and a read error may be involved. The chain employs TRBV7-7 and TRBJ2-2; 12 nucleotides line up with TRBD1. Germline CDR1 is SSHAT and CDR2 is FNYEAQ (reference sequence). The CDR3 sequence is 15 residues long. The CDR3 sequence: CASSEGQGASGELFF. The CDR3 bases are TGTGCTAGCAGCGAGGGACAGGGGGCTTCCGGGGAGCTGTTTTTT.

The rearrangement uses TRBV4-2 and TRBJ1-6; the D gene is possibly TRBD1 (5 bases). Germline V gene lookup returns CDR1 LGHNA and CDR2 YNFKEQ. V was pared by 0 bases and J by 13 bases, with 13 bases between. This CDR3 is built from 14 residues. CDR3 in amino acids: CASSQDGQGRPLHF. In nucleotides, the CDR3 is TGTGCCAGCAGCCAAGATGGGCAGGGCCGTCCCCTCCACTTT.

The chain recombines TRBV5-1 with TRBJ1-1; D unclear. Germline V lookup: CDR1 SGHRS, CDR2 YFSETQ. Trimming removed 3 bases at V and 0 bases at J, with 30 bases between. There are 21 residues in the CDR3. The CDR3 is CASSSGTGNPILLPMNTEAFF. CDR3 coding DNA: TGCGCCAGCAGCTCGGGAACCGGGAACCCGATCCTTCTACCCATGAACACTGAAGCTTTCTTT. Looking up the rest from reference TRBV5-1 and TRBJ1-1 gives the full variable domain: KAGVTQTPRYLIKTRGQQVTLSCSPISGHRSVSWYQQTPGQGLQFLFEYFSETQRNKGNFPGRFSGRQFSNSRSEMNVSTLELGDSALYLCASSSGTGNPILLPMNTEAFFGQGTRLTVV.

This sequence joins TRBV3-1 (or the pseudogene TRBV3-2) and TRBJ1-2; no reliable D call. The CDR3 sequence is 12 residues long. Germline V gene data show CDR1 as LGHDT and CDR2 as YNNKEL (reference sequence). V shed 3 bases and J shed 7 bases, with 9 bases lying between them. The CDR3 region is CASSQILGGYTF. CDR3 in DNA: TGTGCCAGCAGCCAGATTCTCGGTGGCTACACCTTC.

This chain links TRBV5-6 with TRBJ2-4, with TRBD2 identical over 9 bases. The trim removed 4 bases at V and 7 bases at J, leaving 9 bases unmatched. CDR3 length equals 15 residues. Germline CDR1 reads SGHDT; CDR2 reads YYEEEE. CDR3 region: CASSPIAGVKNIQYF. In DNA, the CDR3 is TGTGCCAGCAGCCCGATAGCGGGAGTGAAGAACATTCAGTACTTC.

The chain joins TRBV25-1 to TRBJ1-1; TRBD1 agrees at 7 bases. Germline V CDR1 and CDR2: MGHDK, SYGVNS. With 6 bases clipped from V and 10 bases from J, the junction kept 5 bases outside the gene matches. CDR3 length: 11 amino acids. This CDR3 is CASREAGGAFF. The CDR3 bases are TGTGCCAGCAGAGAAGCAGGGGGAGCTTTCTTT.

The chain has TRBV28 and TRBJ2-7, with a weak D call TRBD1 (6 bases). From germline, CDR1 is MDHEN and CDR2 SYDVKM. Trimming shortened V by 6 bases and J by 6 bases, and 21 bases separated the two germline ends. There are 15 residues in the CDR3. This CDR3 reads CASSPGHSNPREQYF. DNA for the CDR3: TGTGCCAGCAGCCCGGGACACTCCAACCCGCGCGAGCAGTACTTC.

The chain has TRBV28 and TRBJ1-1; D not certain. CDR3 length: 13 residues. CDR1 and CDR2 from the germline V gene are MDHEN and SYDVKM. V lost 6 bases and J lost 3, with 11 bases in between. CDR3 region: CASSPPYDTEAFF. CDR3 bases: TGTGCCAGCAGCCCCCCGTATGACACTGAAGCTTTCTTT.

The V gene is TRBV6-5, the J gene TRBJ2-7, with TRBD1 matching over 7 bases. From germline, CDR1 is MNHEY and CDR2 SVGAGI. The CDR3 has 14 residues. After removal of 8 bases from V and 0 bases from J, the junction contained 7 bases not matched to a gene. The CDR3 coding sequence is TGTGCCAGCCGAACCGGGACAGTCTCCTACGAGCAGTACTTC. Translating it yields CASRTGTVSYEQYF.

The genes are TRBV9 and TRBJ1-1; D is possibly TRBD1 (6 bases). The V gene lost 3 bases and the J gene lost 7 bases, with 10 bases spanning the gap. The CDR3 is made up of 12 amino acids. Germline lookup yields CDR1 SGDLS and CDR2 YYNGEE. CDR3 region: CASSARGGEAFF. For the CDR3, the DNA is TGTGCCAGCAGCGCCAGGGGTGGTGAAGCTTTCTTT.

The CDR3 loop is CATHEAGGSSYEQYF. The CDR3 DNA sequence: TGCGCCACTCACGAGGCGGGGGGGTCTTCCTACGAGCAGTACTTC. This chain links TRBV10-2 with TRBJ2-7; 9 bases are a match to TRBD2. CDR3 size: 15 residues. Germline loops: CDR1 WSHSY, CDR2 SAAADI. J was trimmed by 1 base and V by 10 bases; bases with no gene match: 11.

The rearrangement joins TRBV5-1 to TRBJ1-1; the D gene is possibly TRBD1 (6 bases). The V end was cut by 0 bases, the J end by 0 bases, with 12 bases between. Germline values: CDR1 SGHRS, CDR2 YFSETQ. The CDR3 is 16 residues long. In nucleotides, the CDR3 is TGCGCCAGCAGCTTGGGTATAGACAGGATGAACACTGAAGCTTTCTTT. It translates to CASSLGIDRMNTEAFF.

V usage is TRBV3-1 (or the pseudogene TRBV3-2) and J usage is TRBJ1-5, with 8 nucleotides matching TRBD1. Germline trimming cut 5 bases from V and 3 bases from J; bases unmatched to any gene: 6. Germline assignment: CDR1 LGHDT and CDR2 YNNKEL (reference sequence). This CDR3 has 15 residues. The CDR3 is CASSTGQGYNQPQHF. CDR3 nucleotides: TGTGCCAGCAGCACCGGACAGGGCTACAATCAGCCCCAGCATTTT.

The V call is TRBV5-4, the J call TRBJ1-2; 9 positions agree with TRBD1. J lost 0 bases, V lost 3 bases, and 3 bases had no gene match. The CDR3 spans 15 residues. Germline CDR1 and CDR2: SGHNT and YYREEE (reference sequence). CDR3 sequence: CASSYTGGSNYGYTF. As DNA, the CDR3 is TGTGCCAGCAGCTATACAGGGGGCTCTAACTATGGCTACACCTTC.

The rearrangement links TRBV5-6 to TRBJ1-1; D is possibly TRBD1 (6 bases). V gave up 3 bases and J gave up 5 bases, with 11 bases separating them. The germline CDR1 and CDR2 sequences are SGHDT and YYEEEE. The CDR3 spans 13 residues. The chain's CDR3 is CASSSTQGTEAFF. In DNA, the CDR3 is TGTGCCAGCAGCTCAACTCAGGGGACTGAAGCTTTCTTT. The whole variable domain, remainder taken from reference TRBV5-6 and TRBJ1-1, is DAGVTQSPTHLIKTRGQQVTLRCSPKSGHDTVSWYQQALGQGPQFIFQYYEEEERQRGNFPDRFSGHQFPNYSSELNVNALLLGDSALYLCASSSTQGTEAFFGQGTRLTVV.

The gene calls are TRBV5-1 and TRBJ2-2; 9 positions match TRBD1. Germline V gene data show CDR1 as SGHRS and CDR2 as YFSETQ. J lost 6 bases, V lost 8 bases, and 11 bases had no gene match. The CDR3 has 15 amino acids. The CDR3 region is CASKQGALFAGELFF. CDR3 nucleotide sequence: TGCGCCAGTAAACAGGGGGCCCTTTTCGCCGGGGAGCTGTTTTTT.

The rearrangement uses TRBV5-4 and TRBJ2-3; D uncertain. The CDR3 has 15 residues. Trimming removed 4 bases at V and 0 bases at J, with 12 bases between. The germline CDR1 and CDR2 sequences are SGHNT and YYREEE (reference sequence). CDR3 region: CASSHRGESTDTQYF. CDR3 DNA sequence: TGTGCCAGCAGCCACCGTGGAGAGAGCACAGATACGCAGTATTTT.

Written as DNA, the CDR3 is TGTGCCAGCAGGTCAACAGGGGGCTCCCCCTACGAGCAGTACTTC. It encodes CASRSTGGSPYEQYF. The chain has TRBV6-5 and TRBJ2-7, with 9 bases lining up with TRBD1. CDR1 is MNHEY and CDR2 is SVGAGI in the germline V gene. V was clipped by 6 bases and J by 2 bases; unmatched bases: 8. CDR3 length: 15 amino acids.